Included here is one T cell receptor beta chain sequence, with context. Its antigen is unknown. The junction shows a germline mismatch at one end, possibly a read error. The data were taken from a study of T cell responses to AZD1222 COVID-19 vaccine. Turning to the study itself: Second-dose intervals of approximately 4 or approximately 12 weeks were pooled. Findings and caveats of the study: Possibly, clonal diversity was underestimated; donors were largely white British and included more females. Baseline seropositives among AZD1222 recipients totaled only six or seven. Spike-specific TCR breadth and depth grew following two AZD1222 doses.

CDR1 SSHAT and CDR2 FNYEAQ come from the germline V gene (reference sequence). The CDR3 is made up of 14 amino acids. Data came from immunoSEQ multiplex PCR; TCRdb stores just in-frame clones and leaves some out. The table records more than 85,000 clones, 88% of them present only once. The input for sequencing was peripheral blood, taken on day 0 of AZD1222 vaccination. The chain joins TRBV7-7 to TRBJ1-1; D ambiguous. The receptor's source is an adult in good health. The CDR3, as DNA: TGTGCTAGCAGCTTAGGATTGGGTGACACTGAAGCTTTCTTT. This sequence encodes CASSLGLGDTEAFF.